The rows below give T cell receptor beta chains drawn from one sample of a study of T cell responses to AZD1222 COVID-19 vaccine. Produced via immunoSEQ multiplex PCR; TCRdb's table is partial and in-frame only. The profile shows tens of thousands of clones, about 81% of them singletons. This specimen consisted of peripheral blood, obtained 28 days after the second AZD1222 dose. These receptors were obtained from an adult who received the AZD1222 COVID-19 vaccine. The CDR3 runs from the conserved cysteine through the conserved F or W. D genes are given only for firm matches. For some rows the clone size is stated as once, few or many, or as a class when expanded; others skip it.

abundance	v_gene	j_gene	d_gene	CDR3aa	CDR3nt
-	TRBV18	TRBJ2-3	TRBD1	CASSITGVNTDTQYF	TGTGCCAGCTCCATCACAGGGGTGAACACAGATACGCAGTATTTT
-	TRBV4-2	TRBJ1-2	TRBD1	CASSQAGQGHYGYTF	TGTGCCAGCAGCCAAGCGGGACAGGGCCACTATGGCTACACCTTC
-	TRBV19	TRBJ1-5	-	CASILRGGYSNQPQHF	TGTGCCAGTATCTTAAGAGGAGGTTATAGCAATCAGCCCCAGCATTTT
-	TRBV5-1	TRBJ2-5	-	CASSAYRGQETQYF	TGCGCCAGCAGCGCGTACCGGGGCCAAGAGACCCAGTACTTC
-	TRBV9	TRBJ2-1	-	CASSVEGLNYNEQFF	TGTGCCAGCAGTGTCGAAGGACTCAACTACAATGAGCAGTTCTTC
-	TRBV30	TRBJ1-2	-	CAWSLSLVSNYGYTF	TGTGCCTGGAGTCTCTCCCTGGTGTCTAACTATGGCTACACCTTC
-	TRBV29-1	TRBJ2-2	-	CSVTRRGTNTGELFF	TGCAGCGTCACACGAAGGGGAACGAACACCGGGGAGCTGTTTTTT
-	TRBV27	TRBJ2-7	TRBD2	CASSLGGGRPYYEQYF	TGTGCCAGCAGTTTAGGTGGCGGGAGGCCTTACTACGAGCAGTACTTC
-	TRBV5-1	TRBJ2-2	-	CASSLSGSNTGELFF	TGCGCCAGCAGCCTGTCGGGGTCGAACACCGGGGAGCTGTTTTTT
-	TRBV7-3	TRBJ2-2	TRBD1	CASSSADRVGTGELFF	TGTGCCAGCAGCTCGGCGGACAGGGTTGGCACCGGGGAGCTGTTTTTT
few	TRBV27	TRBJ1-2	TRBD1	CASSLSTGGWSGYTF	TGTGCCAGCAGTTTATCCACAGGGGGCTGGAGCGGCTACACCTTC
-	TRBV7-9	TRBJ2-5	-	CASSFQETQYF	TGTGCCAGCAGCTTCCAAGAGACCCAGTACTTC
-	TRBV18	TRBJ2-7	-	CASSPPIMNEQYF	TGTGCCAGCTCACCTCCTATAATGAACGAGCAGTACTTC
once	TRBV19	TRBJ2-1	TRBD2	CASSAPGLGTLREQFF	TGTGCCAGTAGTGCCCCGGGACTAGGCACTCTGCGTGAGCAGTTCTTC
-	TRBV28	TRBJ1-5	-	CASSFGGYSNQPQHF	TGTGCCAGCAGTTTCGGGGGATATAGCAATCAGCCCCAGCATTTT
-	TRBV7-9	TRBJ1-5	-	CASSLETVTNQPQHF	TGTGCCAGCAGCTTAGAGACAGTGACCAATCAGCCCCAGCATTTT
-	TRBV18	TRBJ2-1	TRBD2	CASSPLAGDSYNEQFF	TGTGCCAGCTCACCCCTAGCGGGAGACTCCTACAATGAGCAGTTCTTC
-	TRBV3-1/TRBV3-2	TRBJ2-1	TRBD2	CASSPGTSGRGVYNEQFF	TGTGCCAGCAGCCCCGGGACTAGCGGGAGGGGAGTATACAATGAGCAGTTCTTC
-	TRBV6-1	TRBJ2-3	-	CASSEPPSTDTQYF	TGTGCCAGCAGTGAACCCCCGAGCACAGATACGCAGTATTTT
-	TRBV7-3	TRBJ2-2	-	CASSLGVDRTGELFF	TGTGCCAGCAGCTTGGGGGTTGACCGGACCGGGGAGCTGTTTTTT
-	TRBV19	TRBJ2-2	-	CASSPGVGTGELFF	TGTGCCAGTAGCCCGGGGGTAGGCACCGGGGAGCTGTTTTTT
-	TRBV7-9	TRBJ1-4	-	CASSYGFNEKLFF	TGTGCCAGCAGCTACGGGTTTAATGAAAAACTGTTTTTT
-	TRBV12-5	TRBJ1-3	TRBD1	CASGQGQGVSGNTIYF	TGTGCTAGTGGCCAAGGACAGGGCGTCTCTGGAAACACCATATATTTT
-	TRBV12-3/TRBV12-4	TRBJ2-7	-	CASSPRPYEQYF	TGTGCCAGCAGCCCCCGCCCCTACGAGCAGTACTTC
-	TRBV28	TRBJ2-4	TRBD2	CASSPGGGNIQYF	TGTGCCAGCAGCCCCGGGGGGGGAAACATTCAGTACTTC
-	TRBV6-2/TRBV6-3	TRBJ2-5	TRBD1	CASSRTGLETQYF	TGTGCCAGCAGCCGGACAGGGCTGGAGACCCAGTACTTC
-	TRBV9	TRBJ1-4	TRBD1	CASSGQGEDEKLFF	TGTGCCAGCAGCGGACAGGGTGAGGATGAAAAACTGTTTTTT
few	TRBV6-5	TRBJ2-1	TRBD2	CASSRTSGRYNEQFF	TGTGCCAGCAGCAGGACTAGCGGGCGTTACAATGAGCAGTTCTTC
-	TRBV6-2/TRBV6-3	TRBJ2-4	-	CASSYVQYKNIQYF	TGTGCCAGCAGTTACGTCCAGTACAAAAACATTCAGTACTTC
-	TRBV5-6	TRBJ2-7	TRBD1	CASSTGQGAYEQYF	TGTGCCAGCAGCACGGGACAGGGAGCCTACGAGCAGTACTTC
few	TRBV28	TRBJ2-7	-	CASSPRGAAGAIRQYF	TGTGCCAGCAGTCCTAGGGGGGCCGCGGGAGCGATCCGGCAGTACTTC
-	TRBV2	TRBJ2-7	-	CASKEQSYEQYF	TGTGCCAGCAAGGAGCAGTCCTACGAGCAGTACTTC
-	TRBV21-1	TRBJ1-1	-	CASSTQQGTGNTEAFF	TGTGCCAGCAGCACCCAACAGGGGACCGGGAACACTGAAGCTTTCTTT
-	TRBV11-2	TRBJ2-2	TRBD1	CASSLTGARTGELFF	TGTGCCAGCAGCTTGACAGGGGCCCGGACCGGGGAGCTGTTTTTT
once	TRBV28	TRBJ1-1	-	CASSLRPGLNTEAFF	TGTGCCAGCAGTTTACGTCCAGGCCTGAACACTGAAGCTTTCTTT
once	TRBV5-5	TRBJ2-3	-	CASSVKDTQYF	TGTGCCAGCAGCGTTAAAGATACGCAGTATTTT
-	TRBV7-2	TRBJ2-3	TRBD2	CASSQGTSGGEQYF	TGTGCCAGCAGCCAAGGGACTAGCGGAGGTGAGCAGTATTTT
-	TRBV7-3	TRBJ2-7	-	CASSLGTGAYEQYF	TGTGCCAGCAGCTTGGGGACGGGAGCGTACGAGCAGTACTTC
once	TRBV7-9	TRBJ2-1	-	CASSLGGTRTEQFF	TGTGCCAGCAGCTTAGGCGGCACTAGGACTGAGCAGTTCTTC
-	TRBV19	TRBJ2-1	TRBD2	CASSKVSGSYNEQFF	TGTGCCAGTAGTAAAGTTAGCGGGAGCTACAATGAGCAGTTCTTC
-	TRBV29-1	TRBJ2-1	-	CSVGGVDHEQFF	TGCAGCGTTGGGGGGGTCGACCATGAGCAGTTCTTC
-	TRBV28	TRBJ1-2	TRBD1	CASSLSGQGHYGYTF	TGTGCCAGCAGTTTATCGGGACAGGGGCACTATGGCTACACCTTC
-	TRBV7-2	TRBJ2-7	TRBD1	CASSWATGQGNEQYF	TGTGCCAGCAGCTGGGCGACAGGGCAAGGTAACGAGCAGTACTTC
-	TRBV18	TRBJ2-7	-	CASSPSLRQTSYEQYF	TGTGCCAGCTCACCAAGCTTGAGACAGACCTCCTACGAGCAGTACTTC
few	TRBV5-4	TRBJ1-2	-	CASSLFIGQAYGYTF	TGTGCCAGCAGCTTGTTTATCGGGCAGGCCTATGGCTACACCTTC
-	TRBV7-2	TRBJ1-4	-	CASSLSRTPTNEKLFF	TGTGCCAGCAGCTTGTCTAGGACTCCAACTAATGAAAAACTGTTTTTT
-	TRBV6-2/TRBV6-3	TRBJ1-5	-	CASSYGSWTSNQPQHF	TGTGCCAGCAGTTATGGGAGTTGGACTAGCAATCAGCCCCAGCATTTT
-	TRBV28	TRBJ2-2	TRBD1	CASSSSGQITGELFF	TGTGCCAGCAGTTCATCGGGACAGATCACCGGGGAGCTGTTTTTT